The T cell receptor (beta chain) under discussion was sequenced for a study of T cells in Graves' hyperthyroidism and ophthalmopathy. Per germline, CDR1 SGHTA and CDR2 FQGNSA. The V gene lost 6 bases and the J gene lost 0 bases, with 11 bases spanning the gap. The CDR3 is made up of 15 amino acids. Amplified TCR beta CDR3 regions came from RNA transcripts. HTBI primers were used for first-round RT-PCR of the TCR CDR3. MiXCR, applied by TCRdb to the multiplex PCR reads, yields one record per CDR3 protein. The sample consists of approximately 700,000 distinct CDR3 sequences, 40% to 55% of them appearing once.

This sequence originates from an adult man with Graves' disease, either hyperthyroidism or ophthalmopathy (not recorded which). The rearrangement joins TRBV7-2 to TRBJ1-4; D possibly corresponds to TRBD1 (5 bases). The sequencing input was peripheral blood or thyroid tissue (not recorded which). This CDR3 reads CASSPHRPTNEKLFF. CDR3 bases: TGTGCCAGCAGTCCCCACAGGCCAACTAATGAAAAACTGTTTTTT.